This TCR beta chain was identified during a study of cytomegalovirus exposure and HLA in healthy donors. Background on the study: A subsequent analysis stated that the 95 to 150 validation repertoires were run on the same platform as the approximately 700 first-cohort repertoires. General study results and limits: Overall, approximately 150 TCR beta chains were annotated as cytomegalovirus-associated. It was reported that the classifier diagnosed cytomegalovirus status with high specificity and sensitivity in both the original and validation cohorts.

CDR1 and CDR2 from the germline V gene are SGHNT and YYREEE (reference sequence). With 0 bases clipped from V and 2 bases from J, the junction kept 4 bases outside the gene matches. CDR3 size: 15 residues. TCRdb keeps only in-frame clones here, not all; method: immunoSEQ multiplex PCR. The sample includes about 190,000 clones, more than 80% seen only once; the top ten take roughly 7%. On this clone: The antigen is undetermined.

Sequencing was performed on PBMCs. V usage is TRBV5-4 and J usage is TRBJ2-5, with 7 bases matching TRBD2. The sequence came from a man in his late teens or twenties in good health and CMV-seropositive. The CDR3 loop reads CASSLGGGWQETQYF. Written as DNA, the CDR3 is TGTGCCAGCAGCTTGGGGGGAGGGTGGCAAGAGACCCAGTACTTC.